One sample yielded the 13 T cell receptor beta chains listed below, sequenced in a study of ipilimumab plus nivolumab after autologous stem cell transplantation. Libraries were prepared by immunoSEQ multiplex PCR; TCRdb keeps only in-frame clonotypes and omits some of them. The sample has roughly 86,000 clones, 75% to 85% seen once. The sequencing used PBMCs, collected in a trial of ipilimumab plus nivolumab as post-transplant consolidation. Source of these receptors: a male donor with diffuse large B-cell lymphoma.

The rearrangement joins TRBV4-2 to TRBJ1-5; D is uncertain. The V gene's germline CDR1 is LGHNA and CDR2 YNFKEQ. This CDR3 spans 15 amino acids. The V end lost 4 bases, the J end lost 3 bases, and 13 bases lay between the germline ends. Here the CDR3 reads CASSLEHRDNQPQHF. The CDR3 DNA sequence: TGTGCCAGCAGCCTCGAACACCGCGACAATCAGCCCCAGCATTTT.

The chain employs TRBV14 and TRBJ2-1; a possible D gene is TRBD1 (5 bases). The V end was cut by 4 bases, the J end by 5 bases, with 15 bases between. Germline V gene data show CDR1 as SGHDN and CDR2 as FVKESK. The CDR3 is made up of 15 amino acids. The CDR3 DNA sequence: TGTGCCAGCAGCCTTGGACAAAAACCCGACAATGAGCAGTTCTTC. As protein: CASSLGQKPDNEQFF.

The chain links TRBV4-1 to TRBJ1-1, with D unresolved. Between the trimmed V and J ends, which lost 0 bases and 6 bases, there was a span of 17 bases. Per the germline V gene, CDR1 is MGHRA and CDR2 is YSYEKL. The CDR3 loop spans 16 amino acids. CDR3 amino acids: CASSQEVAVRRAEAFF. Here the CDR3 DNA reads TGCGCCAGCAGCCAAGAGGTCGCGGTCCGGCGGGCTGAAGCTTTCTTT.

V is TRBV5-4 and J is TRBJ2-3; D is possibly TRBD2 (6 bases). V lost 3 bases and J 0 bases, leaving 14 bases between the germline ends. Germline V lookup: CDR1 SGHNT, CDR2 YYREEE (reference sequence). The CDR3 is 16 residues long. The CDR3 nucleotides are TGTGCCAGCAGCTCAAGGACTACACTAAGCACAGATACGCAGTATTTT. This sequence encodes CASSSRTTLSTDTQYF. Using reference TRBV5-4 and TRBJ2-3 for the parts outside the CDR3, the full variable domain is ETGVTQSPTHLIKTRGQQVTLRCSSQSGHNTVSWYQQALGQGPQFIFQYYREEENGRGNFPPRFSGLQFPNYSSELNVNALELDDSALYLCASSSRTTLSTDTQYFGPGTRLTVL.

The CDR3 nucleotides read TGTGCCATGGCCCTGGACGTTCGATATGGCTACACCTTC. Residues: CAMALDVRYGYTF. The chain combines TRBV10-3 with TRBJ1-2, with D hard to call. Trimming cost V 9 bases and J 5 bases, with 16 bases left between them. Looked up from germline, CDR1 is ENHRY and CDR2 is SYGVKD. The CDR3 runs to 13 residues.

In this sample, this clone turned up a few times. This rearrangement joins TRBV18 to TRBJ2-7; weak D call: TRBD2 (5 bases). The CDR3 covers 14 residues. Germline assignment: CDR1 KGHSH and CDR2 LQKENI. V was trimmed by 3 bases and J by 0 bases, leaving 9 bases between them. This CDR3 reads CASSPREFSYEQYF. The CDR3 nucleotides are TGTGCCAGCTCACCCCGGGAATTCTCCTACGAGCAGTACTTC.

The chain links TRBV27 to TRBJ1-1; TRBD1 is a possible D gene (6 bases). The germline V gene has CDR1 MNHEY and CDR2 SMNVEV (reference sequence). The CDR3 runs to 16 residues. V lost 5 bases, J lost 4 bases, and 20 bases lay in between. CDR3 sequence: CASSPRGLRDSTEAFF. Written as DNA, the CDR3 is TGTGCCAGCAGTCCACGGGGGCTGAGAGATAGCACTGAAGCTTTCTTT.

The table lists this clone with a count of one. The chain links TRBV11-3 to TRBJ2-5, with D hard to call. This CDR3 spans 18 amino acids. Trimming shortened V by 0 bases and J by 2 bases, and 19 bases separated the two germline ends. Germline V gene sequence: CDR1 SGHNT, CDR2 YENEEA. The CDR3: CASSLDTNSVQKQETQYF. DNA of the CDR3: TGTGCCAGCAGCTTAGATACTAATTCCGTCCAGAAACAAGAGACCCAGTACTTC.

In this sample, this clone turned up once. The chain couples TRBV6-1 to TRBJ2-7; TRBD2 is a possible D gene (7 bases). The CDR3 extends over 14 amino acids. Germline loops: CDR1 MNHNS, CDR2 SASEGT. V lost 4 bases, J lost 4 bases, and 14 bases lay in between. The DNA of the CDR3 is TGTGCCAGCAGTGTAGGGGGGGGCTTTTACGAGCAGTACTTC. This sequence encodes CASSVGGGFYEQYF.

In regard to this clone: The junction differs from germline at one of its ends, possibly a read error. J is TRBJ2-5 and V is TRBV5-4, with D possibly called TRBD1 or TRBD2 (6 bases each). CDR3 length equals 15 residues. Germline-derived CDR1 and CDR2 are SGHNT and YYREEE (reference sequence). This CDR3 reads CASSQDRGVQETQYF. CDR3 in DNA: TGCGCCAGCAGCCAAGATAGGGGGGTGCAAGAGACCCAGTACTTC.

Of note for this clone: Other DNA sequences in this sample translate to the same CDR3. The gene calls are TRBV5-1 and TRBJ1-1; D may be TRBD1 (6 bases). The CDR3 runs to 14 residues. V lost 2 bases, J lost 3 bases, and 11 bases lay in between. CDR1 is SGHRS and CDR2 is YFSETQ in the germline V gene. The CDR3 DNA reads as TGCGCCAGCAGCTTAGGGGGGTTGGACACTGAAGCTTTCTTT. Its protein product is CASSLGGLDTEAFF.

The V gene is TRBV7-9, the J gene TRBJ2-5; no clear D gene. The CDR3 is 13 amino acids. Between the trimmed V and J ends, which lost 6 bases and 2 bases, there was a span of 10 bases. CDR1 and CDR2 from the germline V gene are SEHNR and FQNEAQ (reference sequence). CDR3 nucleotides: TGTGCCAGCAGTTCGACACTGCAAGAGACCCAGTACTTC. Protein sequence: CASSSTLQETQYF.

V and J are TRBV9 and TRBJ2-1; perhaps D is TRBD1 or TRBD2 (6 bases each). V was cut by 4 bases and J by 1 base, with 15 bases left in between. Germline V gives CDR1 SGDLS, CDR2 YYNGEE. This CDR3 is 16 amino acids long. The CDR3 is CASSPRRGRSYNEQFF. CDR3 bases: TGTGCCAGCAGCCCCCGTCGGGGGCGATCCTACAATGAGCAGTTCTTC.